This T cell receptor (beta chain) stems from a study of tumor-infiltrating lymphocytes in primary liver carcinoma. With respect to this clonotype: A much larger clonotype is one base distant, so this may be a read error.

Germline values: CDR1 SQVTM, CDR2 ANQGSEA. There are 12 residues in the CDR3. V was cut by 5 bases and J by 3 bases, with 10 bases left in between. Unsorted bulk tissue (roughly 19-31 mg) underwent RNA and DNA co-extraction. Starting material of about 450 ng total RNA yielded TCR beta cDNA via a constant-region primer. Employing slightly modified ARM-PCR, three nested multiplex PCR rounds were run, and these gave rise to the TCR beta libraries. TRBV1-TRBV30 forward primers paired with a C-beta reverse primer were used in the first two PCR rounds, which ran about 11 cycles each. TCRdb passed the multiplex PCR reads through MiXCR, listing each CDR3 protein once. The data show about 120,000 distinct CDR3 sequences, approximately 70% seen once.

Input material: liver tumor tissue from sampling region 1. This sample's subset: tumor region T1, superior pole. This chain uses TRBV29-1 with TRBJ1-1; D is unclear. The receptor was derived from a woman between 55 and 75 years old with primary liver carcinoma and hepatitis B virus infection. The CDR3 DNA reads as TGCAGCGTTCGAACAAGGGACACTGAAGCTTTCTTT. This translates into CSVRTRDTEAFF.